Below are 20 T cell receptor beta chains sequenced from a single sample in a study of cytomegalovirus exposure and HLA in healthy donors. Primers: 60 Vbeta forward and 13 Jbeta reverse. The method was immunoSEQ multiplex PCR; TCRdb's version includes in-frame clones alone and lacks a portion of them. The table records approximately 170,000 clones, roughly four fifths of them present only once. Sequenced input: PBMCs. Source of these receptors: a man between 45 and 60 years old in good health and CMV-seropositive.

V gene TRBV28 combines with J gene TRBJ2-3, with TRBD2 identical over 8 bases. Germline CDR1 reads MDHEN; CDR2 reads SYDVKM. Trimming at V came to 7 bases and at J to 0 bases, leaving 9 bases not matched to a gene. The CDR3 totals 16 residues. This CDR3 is CASNSPASGSTDTQYF. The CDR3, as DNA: TGTGCCAGCAACTCCCCCGCTAGCGGGAGCACAGATACGCAGTATTTT.

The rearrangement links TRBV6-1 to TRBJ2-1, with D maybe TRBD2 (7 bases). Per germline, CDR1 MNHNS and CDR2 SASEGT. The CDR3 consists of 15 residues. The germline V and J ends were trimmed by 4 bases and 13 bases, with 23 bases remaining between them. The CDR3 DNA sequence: TGTGCCAGCAGTGGTCGTAGGGGGGGCTGGCCCCTTCAGTTCTTC. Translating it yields CASSGRRGGWPLQFF.

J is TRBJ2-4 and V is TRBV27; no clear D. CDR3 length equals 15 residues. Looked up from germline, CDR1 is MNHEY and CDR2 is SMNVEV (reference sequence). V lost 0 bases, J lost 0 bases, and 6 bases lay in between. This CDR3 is CASSLSHRAKNIQYF. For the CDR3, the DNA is TGTGCCAGCAGTTTATCGCATAGAGCCAAAAACATTCAGTACTTC.

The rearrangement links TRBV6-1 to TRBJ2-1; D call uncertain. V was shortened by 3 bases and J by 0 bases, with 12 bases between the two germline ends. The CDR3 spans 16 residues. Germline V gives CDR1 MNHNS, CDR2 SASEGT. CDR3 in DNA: TGTGCCAGCAGTGATCAGAAAACCAGCTCCTACAATGAGCAGTTCTTC. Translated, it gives CASSDQKTSSYNEQFF.

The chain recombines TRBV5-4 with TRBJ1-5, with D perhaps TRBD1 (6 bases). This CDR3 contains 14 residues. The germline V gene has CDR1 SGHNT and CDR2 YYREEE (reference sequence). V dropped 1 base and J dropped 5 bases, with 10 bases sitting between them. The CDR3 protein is CASSLYGGDQPQHF. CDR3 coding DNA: TGTGCCAGCAGCTTGTATGGGGGCGATCAGCCCCAGCATTTT. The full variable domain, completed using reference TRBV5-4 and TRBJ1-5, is ETGVTQSPTHLIKTRGQQVTLRCSSQSGHNTVSWYQQALGQGPQFIFQYYREEENGRGNFPPRFSGLQFPNYSSELNVNALELDDSALYLCASSLYGGDQPQHFGDGTRLSIL.

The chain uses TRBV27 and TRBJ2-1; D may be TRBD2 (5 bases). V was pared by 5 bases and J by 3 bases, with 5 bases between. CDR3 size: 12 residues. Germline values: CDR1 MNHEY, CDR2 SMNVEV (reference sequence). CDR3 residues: CASSRDYNEQFF. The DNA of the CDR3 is TGTGCCAGCAGTCGGGACTACAATGAGCAGTTCTTC.

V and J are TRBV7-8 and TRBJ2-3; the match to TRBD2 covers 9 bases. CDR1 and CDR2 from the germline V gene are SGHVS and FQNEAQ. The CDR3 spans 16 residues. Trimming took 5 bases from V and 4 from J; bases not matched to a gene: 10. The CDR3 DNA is TGTGCCAGCAGCGTCCCGGGACTAGCATCCGCAGATACGCAGTATTTT. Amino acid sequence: CASSVPGLASADTQYF. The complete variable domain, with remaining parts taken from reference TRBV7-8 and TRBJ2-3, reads GAGVSQSPRYKVAKRGQDVALRCDPISGHVSLFWYQQALGQGPEFLTYFQNEAQLDKSGLPSDRFFAERPEGSVSTLKIQRTQQEDSAVYLCASSVPGLASADTQYFGPGTRLTVL.

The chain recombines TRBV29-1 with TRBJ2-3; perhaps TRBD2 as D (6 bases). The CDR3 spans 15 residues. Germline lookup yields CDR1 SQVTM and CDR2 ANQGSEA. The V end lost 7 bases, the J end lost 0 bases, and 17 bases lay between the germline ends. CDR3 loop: CSAHDRGSSTDTQYF. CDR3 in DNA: TGCAGCGCCCACGACCGGGGGTCTAGCACAGATACGCAGTATTTT.

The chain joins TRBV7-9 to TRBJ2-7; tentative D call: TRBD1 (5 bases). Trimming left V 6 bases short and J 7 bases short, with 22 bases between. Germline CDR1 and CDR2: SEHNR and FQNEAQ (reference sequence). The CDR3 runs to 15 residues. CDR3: CASSYLQGLGGEQYF. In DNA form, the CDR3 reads TGTGCCAGCAGTTACCTCCAGGGCCTCGGTGGGGAGCAGTACTTC.

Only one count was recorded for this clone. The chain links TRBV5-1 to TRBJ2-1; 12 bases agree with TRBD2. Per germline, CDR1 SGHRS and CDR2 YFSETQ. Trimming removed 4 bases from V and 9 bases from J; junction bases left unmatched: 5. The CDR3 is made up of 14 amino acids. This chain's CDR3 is CASSAGLAGTEQFF. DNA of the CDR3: TGCGCCAGCAGCGCAGGACTAGCGGGGACTGAGCAGTTCTTC.

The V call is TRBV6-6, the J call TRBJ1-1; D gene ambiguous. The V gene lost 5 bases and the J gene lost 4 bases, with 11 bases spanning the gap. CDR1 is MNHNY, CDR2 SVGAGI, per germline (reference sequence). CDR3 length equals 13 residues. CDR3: CASSLGVGTEAFF. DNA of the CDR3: TGTGCCAGCAGTCTCGGGGTTGGCACTGAAGCTTTCTTT.

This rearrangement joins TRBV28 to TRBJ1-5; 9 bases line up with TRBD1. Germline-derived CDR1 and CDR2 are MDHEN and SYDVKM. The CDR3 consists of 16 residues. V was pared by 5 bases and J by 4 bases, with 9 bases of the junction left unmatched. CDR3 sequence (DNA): TGTGCCAGCAGTCCTACCGGGACAGGGCCTAATCAGCCCCAGCATTTT. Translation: CASSPTGTGPNQPQHF.

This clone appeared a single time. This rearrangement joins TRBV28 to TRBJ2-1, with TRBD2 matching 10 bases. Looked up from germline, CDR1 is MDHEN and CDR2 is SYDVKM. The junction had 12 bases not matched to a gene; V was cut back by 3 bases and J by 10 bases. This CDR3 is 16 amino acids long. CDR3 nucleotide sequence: TGTGCCAGCAGTTTTTGGGGAGCTAGCGGGGGTGGGGAGCAGTTCTTC. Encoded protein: CASSFWGASGGGEQFF.

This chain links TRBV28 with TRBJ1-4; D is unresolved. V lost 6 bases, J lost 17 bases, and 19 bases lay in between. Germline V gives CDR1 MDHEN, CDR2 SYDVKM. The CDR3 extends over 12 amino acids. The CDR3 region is CASRGGGQISFF. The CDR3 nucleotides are TGTGCCAGCAGGGGAGGAGGGCAGATAAGTTTTTTT.

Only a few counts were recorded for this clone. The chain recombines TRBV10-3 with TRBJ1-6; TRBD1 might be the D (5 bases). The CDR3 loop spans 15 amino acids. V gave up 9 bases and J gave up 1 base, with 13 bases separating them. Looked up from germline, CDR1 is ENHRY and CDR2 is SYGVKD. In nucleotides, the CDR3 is TGTGCCATGGGGACTGATGGGTCCTATAATTCACCCCTCCACTTT. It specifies CAMGTDGSYNSPLHF.

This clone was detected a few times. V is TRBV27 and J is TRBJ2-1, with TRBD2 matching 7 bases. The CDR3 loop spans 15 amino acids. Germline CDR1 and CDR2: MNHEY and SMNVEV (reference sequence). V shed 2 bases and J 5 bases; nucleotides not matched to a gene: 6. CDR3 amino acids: CASSLSGALNNEQFF. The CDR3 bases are TGTGCCAGCAGTTTAAGCGGGGCACTGAACAATGAGCAGTTCTTC.

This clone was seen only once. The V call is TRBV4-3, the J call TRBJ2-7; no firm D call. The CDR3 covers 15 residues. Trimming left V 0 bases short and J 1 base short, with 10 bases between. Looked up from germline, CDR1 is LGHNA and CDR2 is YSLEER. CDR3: CASSQERTLSYEQYF. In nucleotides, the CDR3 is TGCGCCAGCAGCCAAGAGCGCACGCTATCCTACGAGCAGTACTTC.

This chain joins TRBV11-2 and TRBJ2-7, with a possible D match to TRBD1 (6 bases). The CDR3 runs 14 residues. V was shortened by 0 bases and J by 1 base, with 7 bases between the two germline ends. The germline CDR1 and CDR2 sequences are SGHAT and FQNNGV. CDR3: CASSLDRGSYEQYF. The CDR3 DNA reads TGTGCCAGCAGCTTAGATAGGGGGTCCTACGAGCAGTACTTC.

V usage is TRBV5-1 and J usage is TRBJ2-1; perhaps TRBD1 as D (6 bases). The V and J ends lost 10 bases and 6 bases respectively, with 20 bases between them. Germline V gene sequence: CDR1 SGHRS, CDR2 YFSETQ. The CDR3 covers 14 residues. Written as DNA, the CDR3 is TGCGCCTCCCGAAACAGGGAGACCCTCAATGAGCAGTTCTTC. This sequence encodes CASRNRETLNEQFF.

This CDR3 reads CASSQASGQGRNYGYTF. CDR3 DNA sequence: TGCGCCAGCAGCCAAGCTTCTGGACAGGGAAGGAACTATGGCTACACCTTC. The chain combines TRBV4-3 with TRBJ1-2, with TRBD1 identical over 8 bases. This CDR3 has 17 residues. Germline CDR1 and CDR2: LGHNA and YSLEER. V gave up 1 base and J gave up 2 bases; unmatched junction bases: 9.